One and the same sample provided the 5 T cell receptor delta chains below, sequenced in a study of gamma-delta T cells after stem cell transplantation. TCRdb re-called the RT-PCR reads through CATT. The sample has around 10,000 delta-chain clones; 1% to 1.5% are singletons. Sequenced input: gamma-delta T cells. The receptors shown here come from a human donor. It is not recorded whose cells these are; they may come from a transplant donor.

About this clone: A single base is all that separates this from a far larger clone, so a read error is likely. Other DNA sequences in the sample encode the same CDR3. The chain joins TRDV2 to TRDJ1, with 10 nucleotides matching TRDD3. Germline lookup yields CDR1 GEAIGNYY and CDR2 EKD. The CDR3 has 17 amino acids. For the CDR3, the DNA is TGTGCCTGCGACACCGTGGGTACTGGGGGATACACCGATAAACTCATCTTT. This codes for CACDTVGTGGYTDKLIF.

In its sample, this clone was seen a few times. The translation of this DNA and the TCRdb protein of a much larger clone differ at residue 11, probably owing to a read error; the protein shown here is translated from the DNA. The V and J genes are TRDV2 and TRDJ1; no clear D gene. Germline CDR1 GEAIGNYY, CDR2 EKD. The CDR3 sequence is 17 residues long. Trimming removed 2 bases from V and 0 bases from J, with 18 bases in between. CDR3 protein: CACDMLPNSPDTDKLIF. The CDR3 bases are TGTGCCTGTGACATGTTACCGAACTCACCCGACACCGATAAACTCATCTTT.

The sample holds many counts of this clone. The CDR3 bases are TGTGCCTGTGACCCCACTGGGGGATACGCCCCCGGCTCCTGGGACACCCGACAGATGTTTTTC. Translation gives CACDPTGGYAPGSWDTRQMFF. This chain joins TRDV2 and TRDJ3, with 13 nucleotides matching TRDD3. The ends lost 3 bases at V and 0 bases at J; junction bases unmatched: 10. Germline V lookup: CDR1 GEAIGNYY, CDR2 EKD. This CDR3 spans 21 amino acids.

This clone was seen only a few times. The chain has TRDV2 and TRDJ3; 12 nucleotides match TRDD3. The CDR3 loop spans 21 amino acids. Looked up from germline, CDR1 is GEAIGNYY and CDR2 is EKD. The junction had 11 bases not matched to a gene; V was cut back by 3 bases and J by 0 bases. CDR3 residues: CACDLLGDTSNSSWDTRQMFF. CDR3 sequence (DNA): TGTGCCTGTGACCTACTGGGGGATACCTCGAATAGCTCCTGGGACACCCGACAGATGTTTTTC.

The gene calls are TRDV2 and TRDJ1; TRDD3 matches 10 bases. This CDR3 comprises 20 residues. V lost 0 bases and J lost 2; bases outside the gene matches: 17. Germline CDR1 reads GEAIGNYY; CDR2 reads EKD. CDR3 residues: CACDTGAGGIRRLNTDKLIF. For the CDR3, the DNA is TGTGCCTGTGACACCGGTGCAGGGGGGATACGCAGGCTAAATACCGATAAACTCATCTTT.